This T cell receptor (beta chain) appears in the sequencing data of a study of read filtering for tumor transcriptome and immune sequencing. This clonotype has ten or more counts. V lost 1 base and J 0 bases, leaving 11 bases between the germline ends. Germline V gene lookup returns CDR1 SGHAT and CDR2 FQDESV (reference sequence). The CDR3 extends over 16 amino acids. This library used around 400 ng RNA and molecular barcoded adaptors spanning alpha/delta and beta/gamma chains. TCRdb recomputed calls from the reads with MiXCR, one row per CDR3 protein. The data contain some 6,100 distinct CDR3 sequences, 20% to 30% of them seen just once; the ten biggest clones take up under 50%.

The sequence derives from a donor aged 40 or over with multiple myeloma. Input material: a population of CD138-negative cells sorted from bone marrow. The chain recombines TRBV11-1 with TRBJ2-3; no clear D gene. Here the CDR3 reads CASSLGVSTSTDTQYF. CDR3 bases: TGTGCCAGCAGCTTAGGTGTCAGCACTAGCACAGATACGCAGTATTTT.